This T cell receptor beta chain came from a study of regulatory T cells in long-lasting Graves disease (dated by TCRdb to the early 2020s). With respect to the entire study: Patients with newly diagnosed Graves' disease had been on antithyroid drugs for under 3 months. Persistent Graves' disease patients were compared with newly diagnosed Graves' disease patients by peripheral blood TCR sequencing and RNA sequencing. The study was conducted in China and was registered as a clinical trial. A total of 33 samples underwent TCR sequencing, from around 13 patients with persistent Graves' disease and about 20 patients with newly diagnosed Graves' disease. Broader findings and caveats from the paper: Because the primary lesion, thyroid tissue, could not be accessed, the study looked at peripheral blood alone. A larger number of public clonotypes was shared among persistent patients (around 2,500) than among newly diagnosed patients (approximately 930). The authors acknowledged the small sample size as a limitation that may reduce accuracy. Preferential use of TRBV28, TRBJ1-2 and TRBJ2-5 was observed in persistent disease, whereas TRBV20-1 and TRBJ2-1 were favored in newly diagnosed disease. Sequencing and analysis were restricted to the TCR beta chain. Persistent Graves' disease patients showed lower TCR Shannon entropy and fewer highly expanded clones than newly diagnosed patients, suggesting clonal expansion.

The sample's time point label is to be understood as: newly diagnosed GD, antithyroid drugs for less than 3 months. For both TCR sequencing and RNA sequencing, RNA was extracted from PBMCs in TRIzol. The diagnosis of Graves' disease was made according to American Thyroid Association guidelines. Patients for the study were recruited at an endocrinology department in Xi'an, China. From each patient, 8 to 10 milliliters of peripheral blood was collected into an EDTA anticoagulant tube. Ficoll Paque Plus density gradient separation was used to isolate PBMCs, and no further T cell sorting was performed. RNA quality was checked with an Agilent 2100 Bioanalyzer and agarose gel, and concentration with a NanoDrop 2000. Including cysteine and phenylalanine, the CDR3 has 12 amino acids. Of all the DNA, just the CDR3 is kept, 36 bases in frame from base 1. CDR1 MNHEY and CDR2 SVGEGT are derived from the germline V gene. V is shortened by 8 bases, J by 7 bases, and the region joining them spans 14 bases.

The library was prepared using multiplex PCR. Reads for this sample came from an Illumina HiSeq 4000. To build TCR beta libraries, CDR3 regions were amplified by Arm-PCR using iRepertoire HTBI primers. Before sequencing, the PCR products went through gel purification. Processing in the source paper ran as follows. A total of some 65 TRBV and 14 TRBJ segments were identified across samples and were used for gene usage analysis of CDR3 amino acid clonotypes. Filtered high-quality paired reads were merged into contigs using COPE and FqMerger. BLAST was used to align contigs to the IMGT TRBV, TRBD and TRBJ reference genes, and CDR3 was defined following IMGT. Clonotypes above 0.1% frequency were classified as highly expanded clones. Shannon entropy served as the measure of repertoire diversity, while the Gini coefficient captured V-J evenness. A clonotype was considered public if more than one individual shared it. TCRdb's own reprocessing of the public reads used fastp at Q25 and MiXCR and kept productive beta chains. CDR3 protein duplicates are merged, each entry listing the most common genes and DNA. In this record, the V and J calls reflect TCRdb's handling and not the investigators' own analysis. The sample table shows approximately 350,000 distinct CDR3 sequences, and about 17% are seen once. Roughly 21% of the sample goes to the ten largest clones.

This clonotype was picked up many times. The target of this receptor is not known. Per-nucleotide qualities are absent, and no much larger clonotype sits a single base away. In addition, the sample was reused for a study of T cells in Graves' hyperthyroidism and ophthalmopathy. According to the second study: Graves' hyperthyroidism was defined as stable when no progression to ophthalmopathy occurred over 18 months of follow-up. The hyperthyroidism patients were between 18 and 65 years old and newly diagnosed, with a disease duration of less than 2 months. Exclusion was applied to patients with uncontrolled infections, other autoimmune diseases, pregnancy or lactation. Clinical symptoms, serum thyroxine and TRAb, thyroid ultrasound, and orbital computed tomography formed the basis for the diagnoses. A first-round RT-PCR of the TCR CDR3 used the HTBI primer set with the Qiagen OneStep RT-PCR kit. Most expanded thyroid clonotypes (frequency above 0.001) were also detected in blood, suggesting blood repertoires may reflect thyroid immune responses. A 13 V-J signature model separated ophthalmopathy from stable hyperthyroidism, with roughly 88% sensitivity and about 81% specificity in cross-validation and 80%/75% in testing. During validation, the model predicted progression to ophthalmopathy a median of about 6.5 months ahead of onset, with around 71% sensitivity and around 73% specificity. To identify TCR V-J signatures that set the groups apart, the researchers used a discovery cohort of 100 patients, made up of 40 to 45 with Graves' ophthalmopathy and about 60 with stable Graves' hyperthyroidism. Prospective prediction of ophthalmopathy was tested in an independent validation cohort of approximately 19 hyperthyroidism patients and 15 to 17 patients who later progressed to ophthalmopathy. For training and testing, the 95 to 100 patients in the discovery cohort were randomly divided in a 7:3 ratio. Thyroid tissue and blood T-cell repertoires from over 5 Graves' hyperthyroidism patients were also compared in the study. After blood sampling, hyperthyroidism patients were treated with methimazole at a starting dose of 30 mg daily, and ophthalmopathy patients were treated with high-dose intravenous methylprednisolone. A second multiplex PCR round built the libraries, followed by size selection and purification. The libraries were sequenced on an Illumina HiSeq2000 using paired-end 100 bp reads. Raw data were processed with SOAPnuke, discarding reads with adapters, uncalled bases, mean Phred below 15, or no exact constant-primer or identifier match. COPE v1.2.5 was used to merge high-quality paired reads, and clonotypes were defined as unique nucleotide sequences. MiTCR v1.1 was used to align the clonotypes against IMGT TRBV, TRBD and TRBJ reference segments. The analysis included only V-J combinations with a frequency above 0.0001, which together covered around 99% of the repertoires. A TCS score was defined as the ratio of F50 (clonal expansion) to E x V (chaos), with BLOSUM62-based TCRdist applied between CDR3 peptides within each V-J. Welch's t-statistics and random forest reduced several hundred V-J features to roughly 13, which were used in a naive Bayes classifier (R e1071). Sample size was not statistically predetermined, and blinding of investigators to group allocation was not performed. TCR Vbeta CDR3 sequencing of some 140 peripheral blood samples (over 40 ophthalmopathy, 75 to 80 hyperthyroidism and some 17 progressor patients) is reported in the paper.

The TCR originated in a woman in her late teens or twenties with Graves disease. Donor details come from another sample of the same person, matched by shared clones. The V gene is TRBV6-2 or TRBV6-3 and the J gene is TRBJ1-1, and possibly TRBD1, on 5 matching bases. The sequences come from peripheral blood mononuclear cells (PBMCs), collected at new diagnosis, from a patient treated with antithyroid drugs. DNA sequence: TGTGCCAGCTCGACGGGGGGTAATGAAGCTTTCTTT. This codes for CASSTGGNEAFF.